This T cell receptor (beta chain) was sequenced during a study of cytomegalovirus exposure and HLA in healthy donors. The CDR3 consists of 16 residues. In germline, CDR1 is SGHAT, CDR2 FQNNGV. V was clipped by 8 bases and J by 8 bases; unmatched bases: 12. The PCR contained 60 Vbeta and 13 Jbeta primers. Sequencing was performed with immunoSEQ multiplex PCR; in TCRdb, only in-frame clones are kept and a portion is missing. The table lists about 140,000 clones, around two thirds of them singletons. This clonotype originated in a woman aged 60-70 years in good health and CMV-seropositive. This chain joins TRBV11-2 and TRBJ2-1, with TRBD2 identical over 13 bases. The sequenced material came from PBMCs. Here the CDR3 DNA reads TGTGCCAGCGAACCGGGACTAGCGGGAATCGGCGATGAGCAGTTCTTC. Its protein product is CASEPGLAGIGDEQFF.